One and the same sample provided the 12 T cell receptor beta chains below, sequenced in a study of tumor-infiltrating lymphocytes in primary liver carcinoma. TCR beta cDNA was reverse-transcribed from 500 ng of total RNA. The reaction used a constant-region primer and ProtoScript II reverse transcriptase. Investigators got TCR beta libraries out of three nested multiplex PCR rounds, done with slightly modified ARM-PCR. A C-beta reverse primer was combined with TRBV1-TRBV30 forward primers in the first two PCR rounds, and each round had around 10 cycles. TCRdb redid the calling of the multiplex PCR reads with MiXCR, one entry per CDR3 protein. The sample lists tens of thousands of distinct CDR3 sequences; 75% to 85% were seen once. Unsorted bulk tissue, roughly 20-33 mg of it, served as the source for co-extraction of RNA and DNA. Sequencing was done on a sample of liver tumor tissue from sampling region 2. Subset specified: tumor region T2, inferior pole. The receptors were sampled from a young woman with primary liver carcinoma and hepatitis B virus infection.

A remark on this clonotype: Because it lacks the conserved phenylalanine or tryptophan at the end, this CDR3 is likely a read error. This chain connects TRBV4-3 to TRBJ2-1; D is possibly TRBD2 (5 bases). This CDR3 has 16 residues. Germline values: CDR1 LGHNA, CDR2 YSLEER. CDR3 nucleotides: TGCGCCAGCTGCCAAGATCCGGGAAGCTCCTACAATGAGCAGTTCTTA. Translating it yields CASCQDPGSSYNEQFL.

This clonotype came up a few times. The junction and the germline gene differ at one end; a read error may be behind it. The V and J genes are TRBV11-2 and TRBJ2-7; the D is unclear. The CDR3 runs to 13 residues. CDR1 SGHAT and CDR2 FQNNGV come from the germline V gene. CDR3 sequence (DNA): TGTGCCAGCAGCTTAGGGAGTAGTTACGAGCAGAACTTC. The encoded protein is CASSLGSSYEQNF.

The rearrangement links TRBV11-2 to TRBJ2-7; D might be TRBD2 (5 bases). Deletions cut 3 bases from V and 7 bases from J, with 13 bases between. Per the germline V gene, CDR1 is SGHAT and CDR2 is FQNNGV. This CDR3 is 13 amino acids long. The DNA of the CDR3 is TGTGCCAGCAGCTTTAGCGTCTCCCCTGAGCAGTACTTC. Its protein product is CASSFSVSPEQYF.

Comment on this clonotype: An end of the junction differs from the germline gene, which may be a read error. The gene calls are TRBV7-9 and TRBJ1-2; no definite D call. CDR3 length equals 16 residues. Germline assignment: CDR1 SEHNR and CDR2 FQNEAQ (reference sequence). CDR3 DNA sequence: TGTGCCAGCATCTTAGCGCCCCGAGGCCAGATGAATGGCTACACCTTC. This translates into CASILAPRGQMNGYTF.

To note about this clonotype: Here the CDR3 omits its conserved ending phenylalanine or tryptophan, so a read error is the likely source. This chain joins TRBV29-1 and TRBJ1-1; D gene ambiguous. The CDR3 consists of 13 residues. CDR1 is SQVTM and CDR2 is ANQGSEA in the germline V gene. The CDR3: CSVYHSLNTEAFV. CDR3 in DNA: TGCAGCGTTTATCACAGCCTGAACACTGAGGCTTTCGTT.

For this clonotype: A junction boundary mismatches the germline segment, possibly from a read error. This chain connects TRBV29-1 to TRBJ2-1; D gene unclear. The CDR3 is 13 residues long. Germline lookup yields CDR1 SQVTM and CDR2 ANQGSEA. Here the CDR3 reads CIVGTGNHNEQFF. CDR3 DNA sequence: TGCATCGTTGGAACTGGCAACCACAATGAGCAGTTCTTC.

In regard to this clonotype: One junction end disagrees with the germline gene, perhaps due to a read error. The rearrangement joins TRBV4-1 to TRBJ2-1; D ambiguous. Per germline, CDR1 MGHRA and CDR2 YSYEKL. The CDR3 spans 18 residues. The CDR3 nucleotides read TGCGCCAGCAGCCAAGAATGGATGCCCCAGAGCTCCGACAATGAGCAGTTCTTC. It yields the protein CASSQEWMPQSSDNEQFF.

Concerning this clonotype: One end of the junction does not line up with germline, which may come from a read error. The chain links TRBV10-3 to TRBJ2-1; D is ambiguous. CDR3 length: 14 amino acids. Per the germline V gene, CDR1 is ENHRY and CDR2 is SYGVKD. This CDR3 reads CTISPTAIRDEQFF. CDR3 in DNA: TGTACCATCAGTCCCACGGCGATCCGAGATGAGCAGTTCTTC.

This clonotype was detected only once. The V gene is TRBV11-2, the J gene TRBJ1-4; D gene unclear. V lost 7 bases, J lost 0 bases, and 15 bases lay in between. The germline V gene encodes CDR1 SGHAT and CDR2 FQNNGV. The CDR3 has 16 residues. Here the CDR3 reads CASNLFEVSTNEKLFF. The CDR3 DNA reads TGTGCCAGCAACTTGTTTGAGGTATCAACTAATGAAAAACTGTTTTTT. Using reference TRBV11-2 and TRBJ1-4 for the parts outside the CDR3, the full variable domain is EAGVAQSPRYKIIEKRQSVAFWCNPISGHATLYWYQQILGQGPKLLIQFQNNGVVDDSQLPKDRFSAERLKGVDSTLKIQPAKLEDSAVYLCASNLFEVSTNEKLFFGSGTQLSVL.

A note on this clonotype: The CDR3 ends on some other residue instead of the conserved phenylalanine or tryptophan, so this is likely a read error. CDR3 bases: TGCGCCAACGGCCAAGGCATGAAAGGGTCCGGTGAGCAGTTCCTC. Amino acids: CANGQGMKGSGEQFL. This rearrangement joins TRBV4-3 to TRBJ2-1; D gene ambiguous. Deletions cut 10 bases from V and 9 bases from J, with 25 bases between. The CDR3 totals 15 residues. Germline CDR1 is LGHNA and CDR2 is YSLEER.

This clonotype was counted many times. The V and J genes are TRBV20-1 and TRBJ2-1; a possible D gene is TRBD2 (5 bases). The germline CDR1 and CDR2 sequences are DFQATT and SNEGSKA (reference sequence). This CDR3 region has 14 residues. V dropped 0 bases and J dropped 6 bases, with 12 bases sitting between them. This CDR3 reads CSARETGKINEQFF. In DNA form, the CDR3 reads TGCAGTGCTAGAGAAACCGGGAAGATCAATGAGCAGTTCTTC.

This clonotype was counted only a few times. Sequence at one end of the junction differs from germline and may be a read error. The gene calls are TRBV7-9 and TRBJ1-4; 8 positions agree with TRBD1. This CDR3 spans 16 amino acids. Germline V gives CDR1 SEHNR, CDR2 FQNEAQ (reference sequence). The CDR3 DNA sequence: TGTACCAGCAACTCCCGGACAGGGCTTGCCGATGAAAAACTGTTTTTT. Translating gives CTSNSRTGLADEKLFF.